The 11 T cell receptor beta chains below were found in one sample sequenced in a study of blood T cell repertoires in COVID-19. This table comes from immunoSEQ multiplex PCR, and its TCRdb copy is limited to in-frame clones, with some not included. The profile covers 150,000 to 200,000 clones, with over 60% appearing a single time and approximately 26% taken by the ten largest. The source material was peripheral blood. These receptors all stem from a woman aged 65 to 85 with acute or convalescent COVID-19.

This clone has just one count. The genes are TRBV3-1 (or the pseudogene TRBV3-2) and TRBJ1-5; maybe TRBD1 (5 bases). Trimming stripped 4 bases from V and 3 bases from J, with 13 bases between. Germline V gene lookup returns CDR1 LGHDT and CDR2 YNNKEL (reference sequence). The CDR3 length is 15 residues. The DNA for the CDR3 is TGTGCCAGCAGCCCGGCCCTAGGGGTCAATCAGCCCCAGCATTTT. Amino acids: CASSPALGVNQPQHF.

This clone was counted between two and nine times. The gene calls are TRBV21-1 and TRBJ2-1; TRBD1 is the table's D call and was not checked against the DNA. TRBV21-1 is a recognized pseudogene. This CDR3 contains 17 residues. The CDR3 is CASSKAPPPTPSNEQFF. DNA of the CDR3: TGTGCCAGCAGCAAAGCGCCCCCCCCCACACCATCCAATGAGCAGTTCTTC.

The CDR3 protein is CATSDLDQGADTGELFF. CDR3 sequence (DNA): TGTGCCACCAGTGATTTGGATCAGGGGGCCGACACCGGGGAGCTGTTTTTT. The J gene is TRBJ2-2, the V gene TRBV24-1; TRBD1 agrees at 8 bases. V trimming: 0 bases; J trimming: 3 bases; junction bases outside the gene matches: 5. Looked up from germline, CDR1 is KGHDR and CDR2 is SFDVKD. The CDR3 runs 17 residues.

The rearrangement joins TRBV7-8 to TRBJ1-4, with D possibly matching TRBD1 (6 bases). The germline V gene encodes CDR1 SGHVS and CDR2 FQNEAQ. The CDR3 totals 13 residues. The V and J ends lost 1 base and 8 bases respectively, with 8 bases between them. CDR3 region: CASSLVRGEKLFF. Here the CDR3 DNA reads TGTGCCAGCAGCTTAGTGAGGGGGGAAAAACTGTTTTTT.

This clone was picked up a small number of times. This chain connects TRBV12-3 or TRBV12-4 to TRBJ1-2, with 7 nucleotides matching TRBD1. This CDR3 region has 13 residues. With V trimmed by 6 bases and J by 11 bases, 12 bases remained unmatched. The CDR3 here is CASRPGTATVYTF. The CDR3 coding sequence is TGTGCCAGCAGACCCGGGACAGCTACCGTTTACACCTTC.

This clone was seen only a few times. The CDR3: CASSQGAGWNTEAFF. Written as DNA, the CDR3 is TGTGCCAGCAGCCAAGGTGCAGGGTGGAACACTGAAGCTTTCTTT. The V gene is TRBV3-1 (or the pseudogene TRBV3-2), the J gene TRBJ1-1; D is perhaps TRBD1 (5 bases). This CDR3 contains 15 residues. Germline loops: CDR1 LGHDT, CDR2 YNNKEL (reference sequence). V was pared by 1 base and J by 1 base, with 10 bases between.

The genes are TRBV5-1 and TRBJ2-4; 7 bases line up with TRBD1. The CDR3 is made up of 16 amino acids. V shed 5 bases, J shed 3 bases, and the junction held 11 bases outside the gene matches. Germline V gene lookup returns CDR1 SGHRS and CDR2 YFSETQ. CDR3 region: CASSIGQEGGKNIQYF. The CDR3 DNA reads as TGCGCCAGCAGTATCGGACAGGAAGGAGGCAAAAACATTCAGTACTTC.

The gene calls are TRBV14 and TRBJ1-6; D is ambiguous. Trimming shortened V by 1 base and J by 8 bases, and 6 bases separated the two germline ends. Looked up from germline, CDR1 is SGHDN and CDR2 is FVKESK. CDR3 length: 13 amino acids. CDR3 nucleotide sequence: TGTGCCAGCAGCCAAGCCCCAGATTCACCCCTCCACTTT. Its protein product is CASSQAPDSPLHF.

The chain joins TRBV14 to TRBJ2-5; no reliable D call. The CDR3 sequence is 11 residues long. In germline, CDR1 is SGHDN, CDR2 FVKESK. The V gene lost 3 bases and the J gene lost 5 bases, with 4 bases spanning the gap. CDR3 amino acids: CASSHFETQYF. The CDR3 DNA is TGTGCCAGCAGCCACTTCGAGACCCAGTACTTC.

V usage is TRBV4-1 and J usage is TRBJ2-3; 7 bases map to TRBD1. CDR3 length equals 14 residues. The J segment lost 5 bases and the V segment lost 1 base, leaving 3 bases of the junction unmatched. Germline V gives CDR1 MGHRA, CDR2 YSYEKL. CDR3 residues: CASSQGQGIDTQYF. Here the CDR3 DNA reads TGCGCCAGCAGCCAAGGACAGGGAATAGATACGCAGTATTTT.

Worth noting for this clone: Other nucleotide sequences in the sample specify the same CDR3. This chain uses TRBV18 with TRBJ1-5, with a weak D call TRBD1 (6 bases). Between the trimmed V and J ends, which lost 4 bases and 5 bases, there was a span of 6 bases. In germline, CDR1 is KGHSH, CDR2 LQKENI. This CDR3 region has 12 residues. This CDR3 is CASSQGDQPQHF. In DNA form, the CDR3 reads TGTGCCAGCTCACAGGGGGATCAGCCCCAGCATTTT.